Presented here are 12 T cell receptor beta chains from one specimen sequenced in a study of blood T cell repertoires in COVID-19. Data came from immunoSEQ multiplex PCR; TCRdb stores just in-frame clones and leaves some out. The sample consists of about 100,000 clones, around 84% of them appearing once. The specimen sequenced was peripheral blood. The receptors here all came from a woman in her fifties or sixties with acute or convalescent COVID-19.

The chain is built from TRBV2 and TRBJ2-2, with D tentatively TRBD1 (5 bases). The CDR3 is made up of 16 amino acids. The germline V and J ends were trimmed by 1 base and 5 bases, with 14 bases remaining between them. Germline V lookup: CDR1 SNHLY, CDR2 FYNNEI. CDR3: CASSEESIRVTGELFF. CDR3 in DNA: TGTGCCAGCAGTGAAGAGTCGATCAGGGTAACCGGGGAGCTGTTTTTT.

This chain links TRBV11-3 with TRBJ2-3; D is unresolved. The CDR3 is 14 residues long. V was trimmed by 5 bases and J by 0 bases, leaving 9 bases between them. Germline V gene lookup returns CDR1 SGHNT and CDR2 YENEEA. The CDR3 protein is CASSPGQSTDTQYF. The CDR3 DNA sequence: TGTGCCAGCAGCCCTGGCCAGAGCACAGATACGCAGTATTTT.

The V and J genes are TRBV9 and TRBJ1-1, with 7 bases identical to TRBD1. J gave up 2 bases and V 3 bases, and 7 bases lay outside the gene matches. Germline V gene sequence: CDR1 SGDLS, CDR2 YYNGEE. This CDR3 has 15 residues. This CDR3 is CASSEKTGKNTEAFF. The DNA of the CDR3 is TGTGCCAGCAGCGAAAAGACAGGGAAAAACACTGAAGCTTTCTTT. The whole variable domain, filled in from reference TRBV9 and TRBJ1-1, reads DSGVTQTPKHLITATGQRVTLRCSPRSGDLSVYWYQQSLDQGLQFLIQYYNGEERAKGNILERFSAQQFPDLHSELNLSSLELGDSALYFCASSEKTGKNTEAFFGQGTRLTVV.

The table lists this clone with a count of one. As DNA, the CDR3 is TGCGCCAGCAGCCGGACTAGGGTCCCAGAGACCCAGTACTTC. It is translated as CASSRTRVPETQYF. The V call is TRBV4-1, the J call TRBJ2-5; 7 bases align to TRBD2. The CDR3 contains 14 residues. Germline V gives CDR1 MGHRA, CDR2 YSYEKL. J lost 4 bases, V lost 4 bases, and 6 bases had no gene match.

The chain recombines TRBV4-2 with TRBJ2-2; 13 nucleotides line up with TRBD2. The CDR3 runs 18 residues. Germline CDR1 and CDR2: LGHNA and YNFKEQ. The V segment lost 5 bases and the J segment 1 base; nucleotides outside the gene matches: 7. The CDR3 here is CASSAAGLAGKNTGELFF. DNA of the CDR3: TGTGCCAGCAGCGCGGCGGGACTAGCGGGGAAGAACACCGGGGAGCTGTTTTTT.

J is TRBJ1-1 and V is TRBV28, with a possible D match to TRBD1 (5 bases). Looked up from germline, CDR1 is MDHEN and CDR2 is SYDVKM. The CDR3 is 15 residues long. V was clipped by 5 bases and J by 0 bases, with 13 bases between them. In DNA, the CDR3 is TGTGCCAGCAGTACCGGTGGGGGGGTGAACACTGAAGCTTTCTTT. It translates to CASSTGGGVNTEAFF.

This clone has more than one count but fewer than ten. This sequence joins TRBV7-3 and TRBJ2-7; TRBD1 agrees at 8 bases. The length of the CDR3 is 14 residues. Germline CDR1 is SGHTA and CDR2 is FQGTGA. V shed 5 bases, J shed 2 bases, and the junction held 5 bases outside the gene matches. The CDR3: CASSPDRGPYEQYF. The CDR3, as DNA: TGTGCCAGCAGCCCTGACAGGGGACCCTACGAGCAGTACTTC. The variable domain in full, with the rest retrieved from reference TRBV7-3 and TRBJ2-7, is GAGVSQTPSNKVTEKGKYVELRCDPISGHTALYWYRQSLGQGPEFLIYFQGTGAADDSGLPNDRFFAVRPEGSVSTLKIQRTERGDSAVYLCASSPDRGPYEQYFGPGTRLTVT.

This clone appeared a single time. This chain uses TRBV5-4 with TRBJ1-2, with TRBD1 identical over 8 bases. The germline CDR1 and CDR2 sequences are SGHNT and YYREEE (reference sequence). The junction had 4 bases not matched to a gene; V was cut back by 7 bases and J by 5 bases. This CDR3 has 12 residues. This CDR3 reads CASGRQGYGYTF. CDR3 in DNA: TGTGCCAGCGGCAGACAGGGGTATGGCTACACCTTC.

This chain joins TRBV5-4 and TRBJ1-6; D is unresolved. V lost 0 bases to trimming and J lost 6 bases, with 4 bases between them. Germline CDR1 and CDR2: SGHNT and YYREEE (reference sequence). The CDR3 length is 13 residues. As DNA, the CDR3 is TGTGCCAGCAGCTTGGACAGTAATTCACCCCTCCACTTT. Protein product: CASSLDSNSPLHF.

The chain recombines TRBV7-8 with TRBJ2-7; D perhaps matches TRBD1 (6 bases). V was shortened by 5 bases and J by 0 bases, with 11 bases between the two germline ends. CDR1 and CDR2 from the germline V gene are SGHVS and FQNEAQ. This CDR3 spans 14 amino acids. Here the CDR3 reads CASSPDRYSYEQYF. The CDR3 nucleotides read TGTGCCAGCAGCCCGGACAGATACTCCTACGAGCAGTACTTC.

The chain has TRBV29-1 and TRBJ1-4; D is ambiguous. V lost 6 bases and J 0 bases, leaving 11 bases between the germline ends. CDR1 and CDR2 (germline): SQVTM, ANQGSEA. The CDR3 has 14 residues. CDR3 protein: CSVVGPATNEKLFF. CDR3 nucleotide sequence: TGCAGCGTGGTTGGTCCGGCAACTAATGAAAAACTGTTTTTT.

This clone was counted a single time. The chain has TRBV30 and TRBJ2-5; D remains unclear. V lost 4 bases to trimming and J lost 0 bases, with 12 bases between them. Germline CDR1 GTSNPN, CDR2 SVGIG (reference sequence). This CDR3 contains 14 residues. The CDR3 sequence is CAWTPRSYQETQYF. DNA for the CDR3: TGTGCCTGGACCCCCCGGTCGTACCAAGAGACCCAGTACTTC.